What follows are 5 T cell receptor beta chains derived from one specimen sequenced in a study of a mutant IDH1 vaccine in newly diagnosed glioma. The assay was immunoSEQ multiplex PCR, and TCRdb's table has in-frame clones only and misses some. The sample yields approximately 30,000 clones, roughly four fifths seen once. The time point is: week 23, last vaccination. A 20-mer mutant IDH1 peptide at 300 ug was injected subcutaneously with topical imiquimod. These receptors lack a known antigen. This specimen consisted of PBMCs, obtained from a glioma patient whose treatment included an IDH1 peptide vaccine. These receptors all stem from a woman aged 25 to 39 with glioma.

The rearrangement joins TRBV4-2 to TRBJ2-2; a weak D match, TRBD2 (6 bases). The V end lost 1 base, the J end lost 7 bases, and 10 bases lay between the germline ends. The CDR3 contains 14 residues. Germline CDR1 reads LGHNA; CDR2 reads YNFKEQ. DNA for the CDR3: TGTGCCAGCAGCCAAGGAGGTAGCGGCGGGGAGCTGTTTTTT. Translation: CASSQGGSGGELFF.

The chain uses TRBV5-6 and TRBJ2-7; 8 bases fit TRBD1. Losses at the gene ends were 6 bases for V and 5 bases for J; bases not matched to a gene: 13. The CDR3 loop spans 15 amino acids. The germline CDR1 and CDR2 sequences are SGHDT and YYEEEE. Here the CDR3 DNA reads TGTGCCAGCAACGTCCAGGGGACAGGCGCCCACGAGCAGTACTTC. Translation: CASNVQGTGAHEQYF.

J is TRBJ1-6 and V is TRBV29-1; 9 nucleotides match TRBD1. The CDR3 length is 12 residues. V shed 7 bases and J 10 bases; nucleotides not matched to a gene: 5. Germline values: CDR1 SQVTM, CDR2 ANQGSEA. The CDR3 bases are TGCAGCGCTCGGACAGGGGAATCACCCCTCCACTTT. Protein: CSARTGESPLHF.

The chain links TRBV9 to TRBJ1-2; weak D call: TRBD1 (5 bases). The CDR3 is 14 residues long. Germline V gene data show CDR1 as SGDLS and CDR2 as YYNGEE. V lost 0 bases to trimming and J lost 4 bases, with 10 bases between them. The CDR3 is CASSVEGTPYGYTF. CDR3 DNA sequence: TGTGCCAGCAGCGTAGAAGGGACCCCCTATGGCTACACCTTC.

The table lists this clone with a count of one. The genes are TRBV2 and TRBJ1-6, with a weak D call TRBD1 (5 bases). Germline assignment: CDR1 SNHLY and CDR2 FYNNEI. Between the trimmed V and J ends, which lost 11 bases and 9 bases, there was a span of 17 bases. CDR3 length equals 13 residues. CDR3 sequence reads: CAGGKGWSSPLHF. CDR3 DNA: TGTGCCGGCGGTAAGGGGTGGAGTTCACCCCTCCACTTT. The full variable domain, completed using reference TRBV2 and TRBJ1-6, is EPEVTQTPSHQVTQMGQEVILRCVPISNHLYFYWYRQILGQKVEFLVSFYNNEISEKSEIFDDQFSVERPDGSNFTLKIRSTKLEDSAMYFCAGGKGWSSPLHFGNGTRLTVT.